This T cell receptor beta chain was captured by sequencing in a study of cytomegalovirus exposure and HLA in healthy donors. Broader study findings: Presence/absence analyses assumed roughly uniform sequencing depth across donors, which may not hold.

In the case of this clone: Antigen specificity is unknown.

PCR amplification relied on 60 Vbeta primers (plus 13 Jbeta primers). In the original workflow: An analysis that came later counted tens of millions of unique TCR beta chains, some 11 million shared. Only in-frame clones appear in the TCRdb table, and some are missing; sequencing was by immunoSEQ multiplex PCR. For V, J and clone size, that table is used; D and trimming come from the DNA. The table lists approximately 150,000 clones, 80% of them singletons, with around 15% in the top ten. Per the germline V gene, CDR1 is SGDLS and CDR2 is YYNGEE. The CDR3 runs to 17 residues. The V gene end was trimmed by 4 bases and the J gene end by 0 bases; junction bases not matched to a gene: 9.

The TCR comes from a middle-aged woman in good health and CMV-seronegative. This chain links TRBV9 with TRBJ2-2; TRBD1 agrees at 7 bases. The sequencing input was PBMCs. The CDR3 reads CASSQWTGRTNTGELFF. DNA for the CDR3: TGTGCCAGCAGCCAATGGACAGGACGAACGAACACCGGGGAGCTGTTTTTT. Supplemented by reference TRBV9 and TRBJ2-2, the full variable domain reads DSGVTQTPKHLITATGQRVTLRCSPRSGDLSVYWYQQSLDQGLQFLIQYYNGEERAKGNILERFSAQQFPDLHSELNLSSLELGDSALYFCASSQWTGRTNTGELFFGEGSRLTVL.